The rows below give T cell receptor beta chains drawn from one sample of a study of blood T cells in healthy people across ages. TCRdb passed the 5' RACE reads through MiXCR, listing each CDR3 protein once. The data show around 1,600,000 distinct CDR3 sequences, approximately 42% seen once. Sequencing was done on a sample of blood. These receptors came from a woman under 30 in good health. The CDR3 runs from the conserved cysteine through the conserved F or W. Fields, in order: CDR3 DNA, CDR3 protein, CDR3 length, V gene, D gene, J gene, clone size. The D gene is left open where the match is weak. Only some rows state a clone size, as once, few, many or a class for expanded clones.

DNA: TGTGCCAGCAGCTTTGGTAGCGGGAGATATATTGAGCAGTTCTTC
CDR3: CASSFGSGRYIEQFF
length: 15
V: TRBV7-2
D: TRBD2
J: TRBJ2-1
size: NA

DNA: TGCGCCAGCAGCTTGGCGGGACCCTCAGACAATGAGCAGTTCTTC
CDR3: CASSLAGPSDNEQFF
length: 15
V: TRBV5-1
D: NA
J: TRBJ2-1
size: NA

DNA: TGTGCCAGCAGGGCCGAGTCTAATGAAAAACTGTTTTTT
CDR3: CASRAESNEKLFF
length: 13
V: TRBV7-2
D: NA
J: TRBJ1-4
size: NA

DNA: TGTGCCAGCAGTTTGGGAGGGAAGTCCCCCACAGATACGCAGTATTTT
CDR3: CASSLGGKSPTDTQYF
length: 16
V: TRBV12-3/TRBV12-4
D: TRBD2
J: TRBJ2-3
size: NA

DNA: TGTGCCAGCAGCCAAGAAGGGGACTTTGCGGGAGAGACCCAGTACTTC
CDR3: CASSQEGDFAGETQYF
length: 16
V: TRBV4-2
D: NA
J: TRBJ2-5
size: NA

DNA: TGTGCCAGCAGCGTAGGCGGCAGTCCCTATGGCGGTGAAGCTTTCTTT
CDR3: CASSVGGSPYGGEAFF
length: 16
V: TRBV9
D: NA
J: TRBJ1-1
size: NA

DNA: TGCGCCAGCAGCCCAAGGATACAGGGGGCGTACAATGAGCAGTTCTTC
CDR3: CASSPRIQGAYNEQFF
length: 16
V: TRBV4-3
D: TRBD1
J: TRBJ2-1
size: many

DNA: TGCGCCAGCAGCCAAGATAAAGGCGCCCGGGGGGAGACTGAAGCTTTCTTT
CDR3: CASSQDKGARGETEAFF
length: 17
V: TRBV4-1
D: NA
J: TRBJ1-1
size: NA

DNA: TGTGCCAGCAGTTACTCGAATCCGGGGCGGTACTATGGCTACACCTTC
CDR3: CASSYSNPGRYYGYTF
length: 16
V: TRBV6-2/TRBV6-3
D: NA
J: TRBJ1-2
size: NA

DNA: TGTGCCAGCTCACGAGACAGCGACTCCTACGAGCAGTACTTC
CDR3: CASSRDSDSYEQYF
length: 14
V: TRBV18
D: NA
J: TRBJ2-7
size: few

DNA: TGCAGTGCGGCAACCAACACCGACAATGAGCAGTTCTTC
CDR3: CSAATNTDNEQFF
length: 13
V: TRBV20-1
D: NA
J: TRBJ2-1
size: few

DNA: TGTGCCAGCAGTTTAGCTGTGGGAAAACGATTCTACGAGCAGTACTTC
CDR3: CASSLAVGKRFYEQYF
length: 16
V: TRBV28
D: NA
J: TRBJ2-7
size: NA

DNA: TGCAGCGTTGAATGGCTAGCACTTTACAATGAGCAGTTCTTC
CDR3: CSVEWLALYNEQFF
length: 14
V: TRBV29-1
D: NA
J: TRBJ2-1
size: few

DNA: TGCGCCAGCAGCTCCGCCGGGACCGCTCTTAACACTGAAGCTTTCTTT
CDR3: CASSSAGTALNTEAFF
length: 16
V: TRBV5-1
D: NA
J: TRBJ1-1
size: few

DNA: TGTGCCGGCAAGAAGGCAGGGTTAGCGCACCCCCAGCATTTT
CDR3: CAGKKAGLAHPQHF
length: 14
V: TRBV14
D: NA
J: TRBJ1-5
size: NA

DNA: TGTGCCAACAGCCAAGGGTTCCGCGTCGAGGGAGGTAGCGCGGATACGCAGTATTTT
CDR3: CANSQGFRVEGGSADTQYF
length: 19
V: TRBV4-2
D: NA
J: TRBJ2-3
size: NA

DNA: TGTGCCAGCACCTTCTACTACGGGGTGGCGAACACCGGGGAGCTGTTTTTT
CDR3: CASTFYYGVANTGELFF
length: 17
V: TRBV7-2
D: NA
J: TRBJ2-2
size: NA

DNA: TGTGCCAGCAACGGCGGGGGCGACGCCAATGAGCAGTTCTTC
CDR3: CASNGGGDANEQFF
length: 14
V: TRBV6-2/TRBV6-3
D: NA
J: TRBJ2-1
size: NA

DNA: TGCGCCAGCAGCTTGGTAGAAGCGGGAGCTGTTGAGCAGTTCTTC
CDR3: CASSLVEAGAVEQFF
length: 15
V: TRBV5-1
D: TRBD2
J: TRBJ2-1
size: few

DNA: TGTGCCAGCAGTTTTCCGGGACTAGAGGGATACGAGCAGTACTTC
CDR3: CASSFPGLEGYEQYF
length: 15
V: TRBV7-2
D: TRBD2
J: TRBJ2-7
size: NA

DNA: TGTGCCAGCAGCATGGGACAGGGAGAAGCTTTCTTT
CDR3: CASSMGQGEAFF
length: 12
V: TRBV7-9
D: TRBD1
J: TRBJ1-1
size: few

DNA: TGTGCCAGCAGCTTAAACGCCCCAAGACGCAGGGTGGGGGGCACAGATACGCAGTATTTT
CDR3: CASSLNAPRRRVGGTDTQYF
length: 20
V: TRBV7-2
D: NA
J: TRBJ2-3
size: NA

DNA: TGTGCCTGGAGCCCCGAAGGGGGCAATGAGCGGTTCTTC
CDR3: CAWSPEGGNERFF
length: 13
V: TRBV30
D: TRBD1
J: TRBJ2-1
size: NA

DNA: TGCAGTGCCCCGGGACTAGCGGGGGTCCGCTCCTACAATGAGCAGTTCTTC
CDR3: CSAPGLAGVRSYNEQFF
length: 17
V: TRBV20-1
D: TRBD2
J: TRBJ2-1
size: once

DNA: TGTGCCAGCAGCCAAGATGAAAGTAACACCATATATTTT
CDR3: CASSQDESNTIYF
length: 13
V: TRBV4-2
D: NA
J: TRBJ1-3
size: once

DNA: TGTGCCAGCAGACAACAGAGTTGGTTCGGGTATGGCTACACCTTC
CDR3: CASRQQSWFGYGYTF
length: 15
V: TRBV13
D: NA
J: TRBJ1-2
size: NA

DNA: TGCAGCGTTGTATTATCAGGGGGCATGAATCAGCCCCAGCATTTT
CDR3: CSVVLSGGMNQPQHF
length: 15
V: TRBV29-1
D: TRBD1
J: TRBJ1-5
size: NA

DNA: TGCGCCAGCAGCGCCCTAATGGGGGGGGGATTAGATGGCTACACCTTC
CDR3: CASSALMGGGLDGYTF
length: 16
V: TRBV4-1
D: NA
J: TRBJ1-2
size: NA